The 7 T cell receptor beta chains given below trace back to one sample, sequenced in a study of metastatic and nonmetastatic thyroid tumors. With MiXCR, TCRdb reprocessed the PCR reads. Among about 30,000 clones listed, 35% to 45% were seen once. Patients underwent thyroid surgery, and none had received any treatment before it. Sequenced: tumor tissue. These TCRs come from a female donor with papillary thyroid cancer or a benign thyroid nodule (not recorded which). Some clones in this sample may be carry-over from other donors' samples.

This chain links TRBV7-2 with TRBJ2-2; TRBD2 agrees at 7 bases. The CDR3 is 15 residues long. Per germline, CDR1 SGHTA and CDR2 FQGNSA. V was pared by 3 bases and J by 3 bases, with 4 bases of the junction left unmatched. CDR3 region: CASSFKGRDTGELFF. The DNA of the CDR3 is TGTGCCAGCAGCTTTAAGGGGAGGGACACCGGGGAGCTGTTTTTT.

This clone was detected only a few times. V usage is TRBV30 and J usage is TRBJ1-6; 10 nucleotides agree with TRBD1. The CDR3 contains 14 residues. The germline gives CDR1 GTSNPN, CDR2 SVGIG (reference sequence). With V trimmed by 7 bases and J by 8 bases, 8 bases remained unmatched. This CDR3 is CASHAGTGDSPLHF. CDR3 DNA sequence: TGTGCCTCTCATGCCGGGACAGGGGATTCACCCCTCCACTTT.

This clone appeared a single time. This sequence joins TRBV19 and TRBJ2-1, with D possibly matching TRBD1 (5 bases). The V gene lost 3 bases and the J gene lost 2 bases, with 14 bases spanning the gap. CDR3 length equals 16 residues. Germline CDR1 and CDR2: LNHDA and SQIVND (reference sequence). The CDR3 DNA is TGTGCCAGTAGTATTGGGGCATCTGGCGCCTACAATGAGCAGTTCTTC. It translates to CASSIGASGAYNEQFF.

This clone was recorded a few times. CDR3 protein: CASSPRPAGAYEQYF. CDR3 coding DNA: TGTGCCAGCAGTCCCCGCCCGGCAGGAGCCTACGAGCAGTACTTC. The rearrangement links TRBV28 to TRBJ2-7; D gene ambiguous. CDR3 size: 15 residues. Germline values: CDR1 MDHEN, CDR2 SYDVKM. Deletions cut 5 bases from V and 2 bases from J, with 16 bases between.

This clone showed up just a few times. The J gene is TRBJ2-2, the V gene TRBV6-1; 9 bases map to TRBD1. The germline V gene encodes CDR1 MNHNS and CDR2 SASEGT. The CDR3 is made up of 15 amino acids. Trimming cost V 7 bases and J 5 bases; bases outside gene matches: 8. The chain's CDR3 is CASTVNRGRTGELFF. CDR3 coding DNA: TGTGCCAGCACCGTAAACAGGGGGCGGACCGGGGAGCTGTTTTTT.

The chain has TRBV7-8 and TRBJ1-2; D is uncertain. The CDR3 is 13 amino acids. Trimming shortened V by 4 bases and J by 3 bases, and 9 bases separated the two germline ends. Germline loops: CDR1 SGHVS, CDR2 FQNEAQ. CDR3 sequence reads: CASSSTDYYGYTF. CDR3 DNA sequence: TGTGCCAGCAGCTCGACGGATTACTATGGCTACACCTTC. Variable domain in full (rest from reference TRBV7-8 and TRBJ1-2): GAGVSQSPRYKVAKRGQDVALRCDPISGHVSLFWYQQALGQGPEFLTYFQNEAQLDKSGLPSDRFFAERPEGSVSTLKIQRTQQEDSAVYLCASSSTDYYGYTFGSGTRLTVV.

This clone appeared once. This chain connects TRBV5-1 to TRBJ2-1; perhaps TRBD2 as D (7 bases). V was shortened by 3 bases and J by 9 bases, with 16 bases between the two germline ends. The germline V gene has CDR1 SGHRS and CDR2 YFSETQ. The CDR3 has 14 residues. CDR3 sequence reads: CASSWGREWGEQFF. The CDR3 region has the DNA TGCGCCAGCAGCTGGGGGCGGGAGTGGGGTGAGCAGTTCTTC.